The subject of this entry is one T cell receptor beta chain. This entry comes from a study of blood T cell repertoires in COVID-19. Libraries were prepared by immunoSEQ multiplex PCR; TCRdb keeps only in-frame clonotypes and omits some of them. The sample includes approximately 220,000 clones, 75% to 85% of them seen just once. This CDR3 region has 14 residues. Germline CDR1 reads SGHTA; CDR2 reads FQGNSA. Between the trimmed V and J ends, which lost 4 bases and 1 base, there was a span of 10 bases. The TCR originated in a woman aged 70-85 years with acute or convalescent COVID-19. The sequencing sample was made of peripheral blood. The J gene is TRBJ2-5, the V gene TRBV7-2, with D tentatively TRBD1 (6 bases). The chain's CDR3 is CASSSMTGQETQYF. Written as DNA, the CDR3 is TGTGCCAGCAGCTCCATGACAGGCCAAGAGACCCAGTACTTC.